This T cell receptor (beta chain) emerged from a study of cytomegalovirus exposure and HLA in healthy donors. Turning to this clone: Its antigen remains unknown.

The study ran its PCR with 60 Vbeta and 13 Jbeta primers. Profiling relied on immunoSEQ multiplex PCR, and the TCRdb table lists in-frame clones only, not all of them. Among 150,000 to 200,000 clones listed, 70% to 80% were seen once. Germline CDR1 reads GTSNPN; CDR2 reads SVGIG (reference sequence). V was pared by 5 bases and J by 0 bases, with 11 bases between. The CDR3 covers 14 residues. Study results and caveats: Cytomegalovirus status was reportedly diagnosed by the classifier with high specificity and sensitivity.

The receptor was derived from a young man in good health and CMV-seronegative. Sequenced input: PBMCs. The genes are TRBV30 and TRBJ1-3; D not certain. In DNA, the CDR3 is TGTGCCTGGGATCGACTGTACTCTGGAAACACCATATATTTT. This gives the protein CAWDRLYSGNTIYF.